The 28 T cell receptor beta chains presented below share a single source sample, sequenced in a study of OX40 agonist ivuxolimab in advanced cancers. The method was immunoSEQ multiplex PCR; TCRdb's version includes in-frame clones alone and lacks a portion of them. This repertoire shows around 46,000 clones, roughly 90% found once; its top ten account for less than 40%. Specimen: CD4+ or CD8+ T cells sorted from blood, collected in a trial of the OX40 agonist ivuxolimab. Receptors originate from an adult with an advanced solid tumor such as melanoma, head and neck, liver or kidney cancer.

The J gene is TRBJ2-5, the V gene TRBV7-9, with 10 bases fitting TRBD1. CDR3 length: 14 residues. V lost 6 bases to trimming and J lost 4 bases; unmatched junction nucleotides: 5. CDR1 and CDR2 from the germline V gene are SEHNR and FQNEAQ (reference sequence). CDR3 residues: CASSTGQGLETQYF. As DNA, the CDR3 is TGTGCCAGCAGTACGGGACAGGGGTTAGAGACCCAGTACTTC.

V gene TRBV28 combines with J gene TRBJ2-7; TRBD2 aligns across 7 bases. The V and J ends lost 3 bases and 5 bases, in that order; junction bases with no gene match: 10. The CDR3 is 15 residues long. CDR1 MDHEN and CDR2 SYDVKM come from the germline V gene. CDR3 in DNA: TGTGCCAGCAGTTTGTCCTGGGCGGGAGATCACGAGCAGTACTTC. It is translated as CASSLSWAGDHEQYF.

The rearrangement uses TRBV6-6 and TRBJ1-3; D gene ambiguous. Per germline, CDR1 MNHNY and CDR2 SVGAGI (reference sequence). V was shortened by 2 bases and J by 0 bases, with 5 bases between the two germline ends. The CDR3 has 14 amino acids. The CDR3 is CASSYEVSGNTIYF. The CDR3 DNA is TGTGCCAGCAGTTACGAAGTCTCTGGAAACACCATATATTTT.

V usage is TRBV7-9 and J usage is TRBJ2-1; 11 bases fit TRBD2. V was clipped by 1 base and J by 6 bases; unmatched bases: 5. Looked up from germline, CDR1 is SEHNR and CDR2 is FQNEAQ (reference sequence). The CDR3 sequence is 16 residues long. CDR3 in amino acids: CASSLDGLAGLNEQFF. For the CDR3, the DNA is TGTGCCAGCAGCTTAGACGGACTAGCGGGCCTCAATGAGCAGTTCTTC.

The CDR3 region is CASSLSIIGAGGEQFF. The DNA of the CDR3 is TGTGCCAGCAGCTTAAGTATTATAGGGGCGGGCGGGGAGCAGTTCTTC. The rearrangement uses TRBV7-2 and TRBJ2-1; D is tentatively TRBD1 or TRBD2 (5 bases each). With 2 bases removed from V and 10 bases from J, the gap between germline ends came to 21 bases. The CDR3 extends over 16 amino acids. The germline V gene has CDR1 SGHTA and CDR2 FQGNSA. The full variable domain, in which reference TRBV7-2 and TRBJ2-1 provide the parts outside the CDR3, is GAGVSQSPSNKVTEKGKDVELRCDPISGHTALYWYRQSLGQGLEFLIYFQGNSAPDKSGLPSDRFSAERTGGSVSTLTIQRTQQEDSAVYLCASSLSIIGAGGEQFFGPGTRLTVL.

This chain connects TRBV11-2 to TRBJ1-1, with a possible D match to TRBD1 (6 bases). The germline V gene has CDR1 SGHAT and CDR2 FQNNGV. V lost 2 bases and J 0 bases, leaving 13 bases between the germline ends. CDR3 length equals 16 residues. In DNA, the CDR3 is TGTGCCAGCAGCTTATCTACTAGGGGGTTGAACACTGAAGCTTTCTTT. Translation gives CASSLSTRGLNTEAFF. The whole variable domain, remainder taken from reference TRBV11-2 and TRBJ1-1, is EAGVAQSPRYKIIEKRQSVAFWCNPISGHATLYWYQQILGQGPKLLIQFQNNGVVDDSQLPKDRFSAERLKGVDSTLKIQPAKLEDSAVYLCASSLSTRGLNTEAFFGQGTRLTVV.

V usage is TRBV5-1 and J usage is TRBJ2-2, with a tentative D call TRBD1 (6 bases). Germline CDR1 and CDR2: SGHRS and YFSETQ. The CDR3 extends over 16 amino acids. Trimming left V 0 bases short and J 5 bases short, with 14 bases between. The CDR3 region is CASSLGFQGLTGELFF. CDR3 DNA: TGCGCCAGCAGCTTGGGGTTCCAGGGGCTGACCGGGGAGCTGTTTTTT.

As DNA, the CDR3 is TGTGCCAGCAGTTACATGTCTAGCGGGAGTGGCGAGCAGTACTTC. Residues: CASSYMSSGSGEQYF. The V gene is TRBV6-6, the J gene TRBJ2-7, with 10 bases matching TRBD2. V dropped 2 bases and J dropped 6; count of bases not matched to a gene: 7. The CDR3 length is 15 residues. The germline V gene has CDR1 MNHNY and CDR2 SVGAGI (reference sequence).

The chain couples TRBV6-5 to TRBJ2-1, with D uncertain. Germline-derived CDR1 and CDR2 are MNHEY and SVGAGI. The CDR3 totals 14 residues. V lost 5 bases and J lost 2, with 10 bases in between. The CDR3 DNA follows: TGTGCCAGCAGTCATCAGGACGCCTACAATGAGCAGTTCTTC. It is translated as CASSHQDAYNEQFF.

This rearrangement joins TRBV11-2 to TRBJ2-7; D gene uncertain. V lost 3 bases and J lost 0, with 3 bases in between. The CDR3 is made up of 12 amino acids. Per the germline V gene, CDR1 is SGHAT and CDR2 is FQNNGV. The CDR3 is CASSFSSYEQYF. CDR3 in DNA: TGTGCCAGCAGCTTTAGCTCCTACGAGCAGTACTTC.

The chain carries TRBV9 and TRBJ2-5; TRBD1 might be the D (6 bases). CDR1 is SGDLS and CDR2 is YYNGEE in the germline V gene. This CDR3 comprises 15 residues. Trimming took off 2 bases at V and 0 bases at J, with 11 bases between the two ends. The CDR3 DNA reads TGTGCCAGCAGCGTCGGGACAACGTACCAAGAGACCCAGTACTTC. Its protein is CASSVGTTYQETQYF.

Notes on this clone: Other DNA sequences from this sample encode an identical CDR3 as well. This rearrangement joins TRBV27 to TRBJ2-1; 8 positions match TRBD2. This CDR3 is 15 amino acids long. V was clipped by 5 bases and J by 2 bases; unmatched bases: 5. Germline CDR1 MNHEY, CDR2 SMNVEV (reference sequence). The CDR3 DNA follows: TGTGCCAGCAGTCAGAATAGCGGGGCCTACAATGAGCAGTTCTTC. This translates into CASSQNSGAYNEQFF.

CDR3 protein: CASSLPWAPYEQYF. CDR3 nucleotide sequence: TGTGCCAGCAGCTTACCTTGGGCCCCCTACGAGCAGTACTTC. The V call is TRBV11-2, the J call TRBJ2-7; D remains ambiguous. Between the trimmed V and J ends, which lost 2 bases and 2 bases, there was a span of 10 bases. The CDR3 extends over 14 amino acids. CDR1 is SGHAT and CDR2 is FQNNGV in the germline V gene.

J is TRBJ2-3 and V is TRBV29-1; D uncertain. Deletions cut 4 bases from V and 5 bases from J, with 4 bases between. From germline, CDR1 is SQVTM and CDR2 ANQGSEA. The CDR3 sequence is 10 residues long. CDR3 nucleotide sequence: TGCAGCGTTGTAAAAGATACGCAGTATTTT. Protein sequence: CSVVKDTQYF.

The V and J genes are TRBV5-4 and TRBJ1-1; D gene unclear. The V gene lost 2 bases and the J gene lost 1 base, with 6 bases spanning the gap. CDR1 and CDR2 (germline): SGHNT, YYREEE (reference sequence). The CDR3 has 13 amino acids. The CDR3 protein is CASSLTANTEAFF. The CDR3 coding sequence is TGTGCCAGCAGCTTAACAGCGAACACTGAAGCTTTCTTT.

The chain couples TRBV7-9 to TRBJ2-3; perhaps TRBD2 as D (7 bases). The CDR3 spans 17 residues. Trimming took 5 bases from V and 0 from J, leaving 18 bases between them. Germline lookup yields CDR1 SEHNR and CDR2 FQNEAQ (reference sequence). The CDR3 nucleotides are TGTGCCAGCAGCCCCGCGTCGGGGGGCAAGAGCACAGATACGCAGTATTTT. This sequence encodes CASSPASGGKSTDTQYF.

This clone has more than one count but fewer than ten. This rearrangement joins TRBV10-2 to TRBJ1-4, with D tentatively TRBD1 (5 bases). In germline, CDR1 is WSHSY, CDR2 SAAADI. CDR3 size: 16 residues. Trimming pared 0 bases from V and 6 bases from J, leaving 14 bases between. CDR3 amino acids: CASSESSRGRDEKLFF. The CDR3, as DNA: TGCGCCAGCAGTGAGTCGAGTCGGGGGAGGGATGAAAAACTGTTTTTT.

The chain carries TRBV19 and TRBJ2-7; 9 positions agree with TRBD2. This CDR3 is built from 14 residues. Losses at the gene ends were 4 bases for V and 6 bases for J; bases not matched to a gene: 7. Germline lookup yields CDR1 LNHDA and CDR2 SQIVND (reference sequence). CDR3 in DNA: TGTGCCAGTAGTAGATCGGGACTAGCCGGCGAGCAGTACTTC. It translates to CASSRSGLAGEQYF.

The J gene is TRBJ1-2, the V gene TRBV11-2, with TRBD1 matching over 8 bases. V lost 2 bases to trimming and J lost 4 bases; unmatched junction nucleotides: 6. The germline V gene encodes CDR1 SGHAT and CDR2 FQNNGV. This CDR3 region has 15 residues. CDR3: CASSLQGANFYGYTF. In DNA form, the CDR3 reads TGTGCCAGCAGCTTACAGGGGGCAAATTTCTATGGCTACACCTTC.

The rearrangement links TRBV7-8 to TRBJ2-2; D unresolved. The V and J ends lost 5 bases and 4 bases respectively, with 5 bases between them. Per germline, CDR1 SGHVS and CDR2 FQNEAQ. The CDR3 loop spans 12 amino acids. The CDR3, as DNA: TGTGCCAGCAGCCAAGTCACCGGGGAGCTGTTTTTT. Protein product: CASSQVTGELFF.

This chain joins TRBV6-1 and TRBJ2-5; D may match TRBD1 or TRBD2 (5 bases each). The CDR3 contains 14 residues. V lost 3 bases, J lost 5 bases, and 13 bases lay in between. Germline CDR1 reads MNHNS; CDR2 reads SASEGT. The CDR3 here is CASSEGRLAETQYF. CDR3 sequence (DNA): TGTGCCAGCAGTGAGGGGCGGCTAGCTGAGACCCAGTACTTC.

CDR3: CASSTFSGGALNEQYF. In DNA form, the CDR3 reads TGTGCCAGTAGTACATTCTCAGGGGGCGCATTGAACGAGCAGTACTTC. The chain carries TRBV19 and TRBJ2-7; 8 nucleotides align to TRBD1. Germline V gene data show CDR1 as LNHDA and CDR2 as SQIVND (reference sequence). The CDR3 is 16 amino acids. The V and J ends lost 4 bases and 5 bases, in that order; junction bases with no gene match: 13. The variable domain in full, with the rest retrieved from reference TRBV19 and TRBJ2-7, is DGGITQSPKYLFRKEGQNVTLSCEQNLNHDAMYWYRQDPGQGLRLIYYSQIVNDFQKGDIAEGYSVSREKKESFPLTVTSAQKNPTAFYLCASSTFSGGALNEQYFGPGTRLTVT.

V gene TRBV28 combines with J gene TRBJ2-1; D remains ambiguous. CDR3 size: 16 residues. Between the trimmed V and J ends, which lost 2 bases and 1 base, there was a span of 12 bases. The germline V gene has CDR1 MDHEN and CDR2 SYDVKM. The CDR3 DNA reads as TGTGCCAGCAGTTTAGATCCTCTTCAGTCCTACAATGAGCAGTTCTTC. It specifies CASSLDPLQSYNEQFF.

The chain employs TRBV29-1 and TRBJ1-2; D not resolved. Trimming shortened V by 6 bases and J by 5 bases, and 16 bases separated the two germline ends. Germline CDR1 reads SQVTM; CDR2 reads ANQGSEA. The CDR3 consists of 13 residues. This CDR3 is CSVWVSARYGYTF. In DNA, the CDR3 is TGCAGCGTGTGGGTTTCGGCCCGATATGGCTACACCTTC.

The chain employs TRBV6-1 and TRBJ1-5; 7 bases agree with TRBD1. Unmatched junction bases numbered 6, after V lost 6 bases and J lost 1 base. Germline CDR1 is MNHNS and CDR2 is SASEGT. The CDR3 loop spans 15 amino acids. The CDR3 here is CASRVTGDSNQPQHF. As DNA, the CDR3 is TGTGCCAGCAGAGTCACAGGGGACAGCAATCAGCCCCAGCATTTT.

The rearrangement links TRBV27 to TRBJ2-1, with 16 positions matching TRBD2. J lost 2 bases, V lost 5 bases, and 3 bases had no gene match. Germline CDR1 and CDR2: MNHEY and SMNVEV (reference sequence). CDR3 length equals 17 residues. The CDR3: CASSGGLAGGPYNEQFF. For the CDR3, the DNA is TGTGCCAGCAGTGGGGGACTAGCGGGAGGGCCCTACAATGAGCAGTTCTTC.

V gene TRBV11-2 combines with J gene TRBJ2-7; the match to TRBD1 covers 7 bases. This CDR3 contains 16 residues. The germline V gene encodes CDR1 SGHAT and CDR2 FQNNGV. Germline trimming cut 0 bases from V and 4 bases from J; bases unmatched to any gene: 9. CDR3: CASSLDHRGNLYEQYF. CDR3 sequence (DNA): TGTGCCAGCAGCTTAGATCACAGGGGAAACCTTTACGAGCAGTACTTC.

The chain carries TRBV12-5 and TRBJ2-1; 12 bases line up with TRBD2. J gave up 4 bases and V 7 bases, and 2 bases lay outside the gene matches. The germline gives CDR1 LGHNT, CDR2 FRNRAP. The CDR3 length is 14 residues. CDR3 in DNA: TGTGCTAGTGCAGGACTAGCGGGGTACAATGAGCAGTTCTTC. Amino acids: CASAGLAGYNEQFF.